Below, one TCR beta chain is given with its context. This entry belongs to a study of blood T cell repertoires in COVID-19. Germline V gene data show CDR1 as MNHNY and CDR2 as SVGAGI (reference sequence). The CDR3 totals 15 residues. Deletions cut 2 bases from V and 0 bases from J, with 8 bases between. TCRdb's copy holds only in-frame clones and misses some; the assay was immunoSEQ multiplex PCR. The repertoire holds approximately 390,000 clones, almost 90% seen once, with about 6.8% in the top ten. The chain employs TRBV6-6 and TRBJ2-1; tentative D call: TRBD2 (5 bases). This clonotype originated in a man aged 18 to 29 with active or convalescent COVID-19. The sequenced material came from peripheral blood. The CDR3 DNA sequence: TGTGCCAGCAGTTACACGGGGAGCTCCTACAATGAGCAGTTCTTC. This gives the protein CASSYTGSSYNEQFF.